This T cell receptor beta chain was captured in a study of T cells after yellow fever vaccination. Overall study findings and caveats: Clones from primary vaccination mostly reappeared after the booster (around 97% CD4, approximately 86% CD8). A weaker secondary response peaked on day 5, the primary on day 15.

For TCR, cDNA came from 5'RACE template switching, which added a universal primer site and UMIs. TCRdb reanalysed the 5' RACE reads using MiXCR and keeps one entry per CDR3 protein. The sample consists of roughly 500,000 distinct CDR3 sequences, 19% of them appearing once. This clonotype was detected a few times. The antigen is undetermined. V dropped 10 bases and J dropped 5 bases, with 13 bases sitting between them. The CDR3 extends over 12 amino acids. Germline values: CDR1 ENHRY, CDR2 SYGVKD. The V call is TRBV10-3, the J call TRBJ2-3; the D is unclear. The input for sequencing was PBMCs, taken 15 days after the yellow fever booster vaccination. The TCR comes from a man aged 25 to 45 who received the YFV17D yellow fever vaccine. The CDR3 DNA reads as TGTGCCACCCGCGCCACGGAAGATACGCAGTATTTT. This translates into CATRATEDTQYF.